A single sample gave rise to the 20 T cell receptor beta chains below, sequenced in a study of blood T cell repertoires in COVID-19. The table came from immunoSEQ multiplex PCR; TCRdb's copy has only in-frame clones and leaves some out. The table lists 90,000 or so clones, approximately 91% of them singletons, with about 3.4% in the top ten. Sequencing input: peripheral blood. These receptors all stem from a woman aged 65 to 85 with acute or convalescent COVID-19.

The sample holds one count of this clone. The V gene is TRBV7-9, the J gene TRBJ1-4; a weak D match, TRBD1 (6 bases). The germline V and J ends were trimmed by 2 bases and 9 bases, with 16 bases remaining between them. Germline V gene data show CDR1 as SEHNR and CDR2 as FQNEAQ (reference sequence). CDR3 length: 15 amino acids. The CDR3 DNA reads as TGTGCCAGCAGCTTATGGGACAAACGGAATCAAAAACTGTTTTTT. This sequence encodes CASSLWDKRNQKLFF.

This clone was recorded once. This chain connects TRBV14 to TRBJ1-4; D may be TRBD1 (6 bases). CDR3 length: 14 residues. Looked up from germline, CDR1 is SGHDN and CDR2 is FVKESK. V gave up 4 bases and J gave up 8 bases, with 14 bases separating them. DNA of the CDR3: TGTGCCAGCAGCCCCCGGGGGGGCGAGGAAAAACTGTTTTTT. Translating gives CASSPRGGEEKLFF. The complete variable domain, with remaining parts taken from reference TRBV14 and TRBJ1-4, reads EAGVTQFPSHSVIEKGQTVTLRCDPISGHDNLYWYRRVMGKEIKFLLHFVKESKQDESGMPNNRFLAERTGGTYSTLKVQPAELEDSGVYFCASSPRGGEEKLFFGSGTQLSVL.

This chain links TRBV3-1 (or the pseudogene TRBV3-2) with TRBJ2-2; D possibly corresponds to TRBD2 (7 bases). Germline CDR1 reads LGHDT; CDR2 reads YNNKEL (reference sequence). This CDR3 has 17 amino acids. Trimming took off 7 bases at V and 6 bases at J, with 24 bases between the two ends. This chain's CDR3 is CASTLWGGPDGAGELFF. CDR3 sequence (DNA): TGTGCCAGCACCCTATGGGGGGGGCCGGATGGGGCCGGGGAGCTGTTTTTT.

This clone was recorded once. The gene calls are TRBV5-1 and TRBJ2-1, with D unclear. The germline CDR1 and CDR2 sequences are SGHRS and YFSETQ. Trimming cost V 4 bases and J 7 bases, with 9 bases left between them. The CDR3 is 12 amino acids. CDR3 amino acids: CASSRVRNEQFF. CDR3 bases: TGCGCCAGCAGCCGGGTGAGAAATGAGCAGTTCTTC.

The chain joins TRBV5-1 to TRBJ1-2; no clear D. The ends were cut back, 0 bases at V and 8 bases at J, with 11 bases in the middle. CDR3 length: 13 amino acids. Germline assignment: CDR1 SGHRS and CDR2 YFSETQ. In DNA form, the CDR3 reads TGCGCCAGCAGCTTGGAACGGTTTGAAGGCTACACCTTC. Translation gives CASSLERFEGYTF.

V gene TRBV4-1 combines with J gene TRBJ1-3; 8 positions agree with TRBD1. Per germline, CDR1 MGHRA and CDR2 YSYEKL. The CDR3 totals 16 residues. J was trimmed by 0 bases and V by 2 bases; bases with no gene match: 3. The CDR3 is CASSQTGGISGNTIYF. The CDR3 DNA reads TGCGCCAGCAGCCAAACAGGGGGTATCTCTGGAAACACCATATATTTT.

The J gene is TRBJ2-3, the V gene TRBV24-1; D possibly corresponds to TRBD1 (5 bases). The V and J ends lost 1 base and 3 bases respectively, with 16 bases between them. The CDR3 sequence is 17 residues long. The germline gives CDR1 KGHDR, CDR2 SFDVKD. The CDR3 DNA follows: TGTGCCACCAGTGATTTTGGCAGCAAGGGGATAACAGATACGCAGTATTTT. Translation gives CATSDFGSKGITDTQYF.

The chain employs TRBV27 and TRBJ1-2; a possible D gene is TRBD1 (6 bases). Trimming took 5 bases from V and 4 from J, leaving 20 bases between them. The germline gives CDR1 MNHEY, CDR2 SMNVEV (reference sequence). CDR3 length: 16 residues. CDR3 region: CASSPSHPPGAYGYTF. CDR3 nucleotides: TGTGCCAGCAGTCCTTCTCACCCCCCAGGGGCCTATGGCTACACCTTC.

The chain links TRBV19 to TRBJ2-2; TRBD2 aligns across 8 bases. CDR3 length: 16 residues. V lost 9 bases, J lost 1 base, and 10 bases stayed unmatched. Germline CDR1 LNHDA, CDR2 SQIVND (reference sequence). The CDR3 sequence is CASQVSLAVNTGELFF. CDR3 nucleotides: TGTGCCAGCCAAGTCTCACTAGCGGTGAACACCGGGGAGCTGTTTTTT.

V gene TRBV2 combines with J gene TRBJ2-5, with 11 bases fitting TRBD2. This CDR3 has 16 amino acids. V dropped 6 bases and J dropped 4; count of bases not matched to a gene: 10. Germline CDR1 is SNHLY and CDR2 is FYNNEI. CDR3 protein: CASRDLLAGVGETQYF. The CDR3, as DNA: TGTGCCAGCAGAGACCTACTAGCGGGAGTTGGAGAGACCCAGTACTTC.

This clone was recorded a few times. This chain joins TRBV19 and TRBJ2-1, with a weak D call TRBD2 (7 bases). This CDR3 is built from 14 residues. Germline V CDR1 and CDR2: LNHDA, SQIVND (reference sequence). V was trimmed by 5 bases and J by 8 bases, leaving 16 bases between them. The CDR3 DNA is TGTGCCAGTAGTTCCGTAGGGGGGGGCTATGAGCAGTTCTTC. It yields the protein CASSSVGGGYEQFF.

The chain is built from TRBV11-3 and TRBJ1-4; 8 bases are shared with TRBD1. This CDR3 has 15 amino acids. With V trimmed by 1 base and J by 7 bases, 5 bases remained unmatched. The germline V gene encodes CDR1 SGHNT and CDR2 YENEEA. The CDR3 reads CASSLVRGLGEKLFF. The CDR3 bases are TGTGCCAGCAGCTTAGTCAGGGGGCTCGGTGAAAAACTGTTTTTT.

The V gene is TRBV6-5, the J gene TRBJ1-5; 7 bases agree with TRBD1. Trimming at V came to 6 bases and at J to 5 bases, leaving 4 bases not matched to a gene. The CDR3 extends over 13 amino acids. The V gene's germline CDR1 is MNHEY and CDR2 SVGAGI. CDR3 loop: CASRGQLDQPQHF. As DNA, the CDR3 is TGTGCCAGCAGGGGACAGTTGGATCAGCCCCAGCATTTT.

The J gene is TRBJ1-1, the V gene TRBV18; maybe TRBD1 (5 bases). This CDR3 contains 15 residues. Per germline, CDR1 KGHSH and CDR2 LQKENI. V was clipped by 6 bases and J by 11 bases, with 25 bases between them. The CDR3 nucleotides read TGTGCCAGCTCCCACGATTTAAAACAGGTCGCGCAGGCTTTCTTT. Its translation is CASSHDLKQVAQAFF. Full variable domain (remainder filled in from reference TRBV18 and TRBJ1-1): NAGVMQNPRHLVRRRGQEARLRCSPMKGHSHVYWYRQLPEEGLKFMVYLQKENIIDESGMPKERFSAEFPKEGPSILRIQQVVRGDSAAYFCASSHDLKQVAQAFFGQGTRLTVV.

V usage is TRBV18 and J usage is TRBJ2-7, with TRBD1 matching over 7 bases. Germline assignment: CDR1 KGHSH and CDR2 LQKENI. This CDR3 comprises 15 residues. Losses at the gene ends were 3 bases for V and 1 base for J; bases not matched to a gene: 6. CDR3 loop: CASSPNKGQSYEQYF. The CDR3 DNA reads as TGTGCCAGCTCACCGAACAAGGGACAGTCCTACGAGCAGTACTTC.

V gene TRBV9 combines with J gene TRBJ1-6; D uncertain. V was cut by 3 bases and J by 7 bases, with 17 bases left in between. Germline V lookup: CDR1 SGDLS, CDR2 YYNGEE. The CDR3 runs 16 residues. This CDR3 reads CASSATFGVGNSPLHF. CDR3 in DNA: TGTGCCAGCAGCGCCACATTCGGGGTAGGGAATTCACCCCTCCACTTT. Filled out from reference TRBV9 and TRBJ1-6, the complete variable domain reads DSGVTQTPKHLITATGQRVTLRCSPRSGDLSVYWYQQSLDQGLQFLIQYYNGEERAKGNILERFSAQQFPDLHSELNLSSLELGDSALYFCASSATFGVGNSPLHFGNGTRLTVT.

The chain carries TRBV30 and TRBJ1-1; unclear D gene. CDR1 GTSNPN and CDR2 SVGIG come from the germline V gene (reference sequence). This CDR3 is built from 11 residues. Trimming removed 3 bases at V and 8 bases at J, with 10 bases between. The CDR3 sequence: CAWSLWREAFF. In nucleotides, the CDR3 is TGTGCCTGGAGCCTCTGGAGAGAAGCTTTCTTT.

The rearrangement joins TRBV27 to TRBJ1-4; tentatively, D is TRBD1 (6 bases). V was clipped by 6 bases and J by 3 bases, with 14 bases between them. The CDR3 runs to 15 residues. Germline V lookup: CDR1 MNHEY, CDR2 SMNVEV (reference sequence). CDR3 loop: CASSPRTAANEKLFF. In nucleotides, the CDR3 is TGTGCCAGCAGCCCCCGGACAGCCGCTAATGAAAAACTGTTTTTT.

The chain employs TRBV5-1 and TRBJ1-3; D not certain. Per germline, CDR1 SGHRS and CDR2 YFSETQ. The CDR3 sequence is 15 residues long. Trimming left V 5 bases short and J 0 bases short, with 12 bases between. CDR3 nucleotide sequence: TGCGCCAGCAGGGCCGACGGGTTCTCTGGAAACACCATATATTTT. This encodes CASRADGFSGNTIYF.

Only a few counts were recorded for this clone. J is TRBJ1-2 and V is TRBV6-1; the match to TRBD1 covers 7 bases. The CDR3 loop spans 15 amino acids. The germline CDR1 and CDR2 sequences are MNHNS and SASEGT. Trimming took 3 bases from V and 6 from J; bases not matched to a gene: 10. In DNA, the CDR3 is TGTGCCAGCAGTGATGACAGGGCAGCCGGTAATGGCTACACCTTC. It translates to CASSDDRAAGNGYTF.